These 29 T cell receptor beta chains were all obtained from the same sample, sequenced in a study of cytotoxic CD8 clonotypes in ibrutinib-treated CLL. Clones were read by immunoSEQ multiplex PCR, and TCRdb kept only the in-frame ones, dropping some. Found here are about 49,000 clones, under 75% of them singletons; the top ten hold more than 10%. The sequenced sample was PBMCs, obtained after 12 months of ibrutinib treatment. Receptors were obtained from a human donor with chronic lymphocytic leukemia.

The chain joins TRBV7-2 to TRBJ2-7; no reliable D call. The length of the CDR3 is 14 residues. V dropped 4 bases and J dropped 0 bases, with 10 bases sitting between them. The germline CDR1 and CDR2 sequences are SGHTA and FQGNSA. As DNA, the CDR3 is TGTGCCAGCAGCTGGGGTAGAAGCTCCTACGAGCAGTACTTC. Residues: CASSWGRSSYEQYF.

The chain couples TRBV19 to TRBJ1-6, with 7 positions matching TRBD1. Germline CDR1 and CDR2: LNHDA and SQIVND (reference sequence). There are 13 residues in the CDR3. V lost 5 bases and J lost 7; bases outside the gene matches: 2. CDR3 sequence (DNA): TGTGCCAGTAGTGGGACAGAAAATTCACCCCTCCACTTT. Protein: CASSGTENSPLHF.

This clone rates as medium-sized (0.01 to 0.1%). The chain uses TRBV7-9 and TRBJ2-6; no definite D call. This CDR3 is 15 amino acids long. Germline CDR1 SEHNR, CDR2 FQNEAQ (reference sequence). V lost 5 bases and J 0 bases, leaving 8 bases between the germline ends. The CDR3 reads CASSRRASGANVLTF. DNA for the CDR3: TGTGCCAGCAGCCGACGAGCCTCTGGGGCCAACGTCCTGACTTTC.

The CDR3 spells CASLQEGGVETQYF. The CDR3 region has the DNA TGCGCCAGCCTCCAGGAGGGGGGGGTTGAGACCCAGTACTTC. The chain joins TRBV10-2 to TRBJ2-5, with D perhaps TRBD2 (7 bases). This CDR3 contains 14 residues. V gave up 8 bases and J gave up 5 bases, with 18 bases separating them. CDR1 and CDR2 (germline): WSHSY, SAAADI.

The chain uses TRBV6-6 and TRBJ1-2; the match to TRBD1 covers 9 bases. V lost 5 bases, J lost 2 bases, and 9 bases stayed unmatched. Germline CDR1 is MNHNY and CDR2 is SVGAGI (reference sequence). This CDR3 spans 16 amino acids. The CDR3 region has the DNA TGTGCCAGCAGTAATATAAACAGGGGGCAGAACTATGGCTACACCTTC. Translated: CASSNINRGQNYGYTF.

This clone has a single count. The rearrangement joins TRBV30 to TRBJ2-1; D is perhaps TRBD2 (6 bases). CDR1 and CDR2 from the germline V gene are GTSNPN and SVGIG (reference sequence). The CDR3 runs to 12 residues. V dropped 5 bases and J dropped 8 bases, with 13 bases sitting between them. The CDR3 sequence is CAWGEVRDEQFF. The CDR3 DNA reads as TGTGCCTGGGGGGAGGTGAGAGATGAGCAGTTCTTC.

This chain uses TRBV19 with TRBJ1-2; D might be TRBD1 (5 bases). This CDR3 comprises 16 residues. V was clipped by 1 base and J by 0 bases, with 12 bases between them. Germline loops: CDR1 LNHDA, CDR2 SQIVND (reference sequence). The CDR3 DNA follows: TGTGCCAGTAGTATAGCAGAGGGGACGACTAACTATGGCTACACCTTC. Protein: CASSIAEGTTNYGYTF.

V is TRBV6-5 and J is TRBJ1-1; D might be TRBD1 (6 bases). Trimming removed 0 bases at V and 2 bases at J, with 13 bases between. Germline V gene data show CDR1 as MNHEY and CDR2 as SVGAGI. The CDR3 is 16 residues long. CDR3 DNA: TGTGCCAGCAGTTACTCGAAGGGGGGGCACAACACTGAAGCTTTCTTT. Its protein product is CASSYSKGGHNTEAFF.

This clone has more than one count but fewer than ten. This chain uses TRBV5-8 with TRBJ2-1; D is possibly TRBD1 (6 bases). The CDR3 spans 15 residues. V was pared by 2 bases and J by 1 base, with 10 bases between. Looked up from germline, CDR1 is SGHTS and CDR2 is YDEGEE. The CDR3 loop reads CASSFGQGSYNEQFF. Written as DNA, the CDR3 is TGTGCCAGCAGCTTTGGCCAGGGGTCCTACAATGAGCAGTTCTTC.

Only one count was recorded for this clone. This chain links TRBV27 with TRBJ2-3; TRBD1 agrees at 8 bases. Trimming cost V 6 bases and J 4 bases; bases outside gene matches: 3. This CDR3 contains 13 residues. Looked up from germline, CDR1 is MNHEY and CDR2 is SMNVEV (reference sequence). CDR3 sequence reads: CASSSGGSDTQYF. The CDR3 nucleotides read TGTGCCAGCAGCTCAGGGGGCTCAGATACGCAGTATTTT.

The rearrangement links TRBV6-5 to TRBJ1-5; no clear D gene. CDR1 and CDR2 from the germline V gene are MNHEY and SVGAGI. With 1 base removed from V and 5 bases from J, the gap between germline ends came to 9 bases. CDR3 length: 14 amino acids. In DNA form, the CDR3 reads TGTGCCAGCAGTTACTTAGGAGAAGATCAGCCCCAGCATTTT. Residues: CASSYLGEDQPQHF.

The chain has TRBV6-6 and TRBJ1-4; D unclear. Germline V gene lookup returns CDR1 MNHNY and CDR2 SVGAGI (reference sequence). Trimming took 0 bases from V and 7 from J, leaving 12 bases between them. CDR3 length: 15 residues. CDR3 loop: CASSYSIATGEKLFF. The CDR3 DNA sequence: TGTGCCAGCAGTTACTCGATAGCCACGGGTGAAAAACTGTTTTTT.

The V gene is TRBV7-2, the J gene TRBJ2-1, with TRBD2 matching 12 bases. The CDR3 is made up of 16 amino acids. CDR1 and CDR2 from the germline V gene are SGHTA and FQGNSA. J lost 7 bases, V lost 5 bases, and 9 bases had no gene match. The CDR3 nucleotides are TGTGCCAGCAGCATCACTAGCGGGGGGATTAAAAATGAGCAGTTCTTC. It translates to CASSITSGGIKNEQFF. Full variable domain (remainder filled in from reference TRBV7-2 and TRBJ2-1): GAGVSQSPSNKVTEKGKDVELRCDPISGHTALYWYRQSLGQGLEFLIYFQGNSAPDKSGLPSDRFSAERTGGSVSTLTIQRTQQEDSAVYLCASSITSGGIKNEQFFGPGTRLTVL.

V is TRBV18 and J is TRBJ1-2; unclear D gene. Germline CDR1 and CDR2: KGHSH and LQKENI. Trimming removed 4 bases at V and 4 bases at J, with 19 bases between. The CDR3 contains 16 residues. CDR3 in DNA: TGTGCCAGCTCACGGATCGGTACGGCAGAGGGCTATGGCTACACCTTC. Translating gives CASSRIGTAEGYGYTF.

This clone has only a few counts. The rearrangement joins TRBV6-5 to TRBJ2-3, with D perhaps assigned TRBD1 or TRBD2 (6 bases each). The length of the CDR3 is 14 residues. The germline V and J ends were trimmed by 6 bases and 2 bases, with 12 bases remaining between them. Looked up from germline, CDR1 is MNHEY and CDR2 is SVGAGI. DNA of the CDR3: TGTGCCAGCAGGGGGGGCGGGGACACAGATACGCAGTATTTT. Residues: CASRGGGDTDTQYF.

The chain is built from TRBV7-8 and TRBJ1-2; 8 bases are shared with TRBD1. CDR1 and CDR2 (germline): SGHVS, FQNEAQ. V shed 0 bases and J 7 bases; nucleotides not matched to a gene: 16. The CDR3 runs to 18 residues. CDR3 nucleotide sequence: TGTGCCAGCAGCTTAGCCCAGATTCCAGGGGGCCGGGAGGGTGGCTACACCTTC. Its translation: CASSLAQIPGGREGGYTF.

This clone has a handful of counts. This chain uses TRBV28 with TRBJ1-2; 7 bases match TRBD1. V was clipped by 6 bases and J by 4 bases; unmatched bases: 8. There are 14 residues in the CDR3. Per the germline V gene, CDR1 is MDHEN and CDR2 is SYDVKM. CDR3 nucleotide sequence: TGTGCCAGCAGCATCGACAGGGCGGGCTATGGCTACACCTTC. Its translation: CASSIDRAGYGYTF.

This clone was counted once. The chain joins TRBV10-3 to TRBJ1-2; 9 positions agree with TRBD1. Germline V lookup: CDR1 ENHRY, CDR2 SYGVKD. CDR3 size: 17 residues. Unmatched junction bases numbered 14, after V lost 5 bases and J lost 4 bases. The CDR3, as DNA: TGTGCCATCAGTCCCGGGACAGGGCTCGGGCTTCGCTATGGCTACACCTTC. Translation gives CAISPGTGLGLRYGYTF.

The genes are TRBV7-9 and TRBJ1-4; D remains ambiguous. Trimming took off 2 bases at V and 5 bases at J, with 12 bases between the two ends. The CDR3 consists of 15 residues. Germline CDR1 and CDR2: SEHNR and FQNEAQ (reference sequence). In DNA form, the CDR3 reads TGTGCCAGCAGCTTAACAAGAGATCCGAATGAAAAACTGTTTTTT. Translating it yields CASSLTRDPNEKLFF.

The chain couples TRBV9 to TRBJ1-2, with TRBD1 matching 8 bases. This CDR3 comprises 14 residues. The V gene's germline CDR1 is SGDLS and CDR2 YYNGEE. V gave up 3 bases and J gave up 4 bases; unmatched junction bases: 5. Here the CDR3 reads CASSADRGFYGYTF. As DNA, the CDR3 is TGTGCCAGCAGCGCCGACAGGGGCTTCTATGGCTACACCTTC. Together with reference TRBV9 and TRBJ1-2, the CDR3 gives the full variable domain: DSGVTQTPKHLITATGQRVTLRCSPRSGDLSVYWYQQSLDQGLQFLIQYYNGEERAKGNILERFSAQQFPDLHSELNLSSLELGDSALYFCASSADRGFYGYTFGSGTRLTVV.

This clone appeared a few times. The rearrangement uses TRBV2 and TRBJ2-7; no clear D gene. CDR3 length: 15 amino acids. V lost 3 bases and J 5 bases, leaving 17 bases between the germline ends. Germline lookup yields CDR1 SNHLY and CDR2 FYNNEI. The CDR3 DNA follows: TGTGCCAGCAGTGACGTCGGCAGAATACCGAACGAGCAGTACTTC. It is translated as CASSDVGRIPNEQYF.

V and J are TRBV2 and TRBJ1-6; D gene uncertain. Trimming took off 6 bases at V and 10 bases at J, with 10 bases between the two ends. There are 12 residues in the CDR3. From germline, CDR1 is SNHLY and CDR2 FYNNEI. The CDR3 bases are TGTGCCAGCAGGGTTGGCGAGTCACCCCTCCACTTT. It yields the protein CASRVGESPLHF.

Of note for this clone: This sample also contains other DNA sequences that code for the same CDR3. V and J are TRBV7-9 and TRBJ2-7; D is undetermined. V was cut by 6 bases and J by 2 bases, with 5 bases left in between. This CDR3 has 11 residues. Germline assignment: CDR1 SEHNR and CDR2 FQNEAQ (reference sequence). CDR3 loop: CASRSAYEQYF. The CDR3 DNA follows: TGTGCCAGCAGATCAGCCTACGAGCAGTACTTC.

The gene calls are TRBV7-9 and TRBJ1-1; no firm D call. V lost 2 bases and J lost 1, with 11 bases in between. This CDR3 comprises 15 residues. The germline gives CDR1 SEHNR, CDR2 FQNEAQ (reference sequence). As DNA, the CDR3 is TGTGCCAGCAGCTTATCCGTCAACGGGAACACTGAAGCTTTCTTT. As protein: CASSLSVNGNTEAFF. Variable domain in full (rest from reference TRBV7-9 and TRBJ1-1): DTGVSQNPRHKITKRGQNVTFRCDPISEHNRLYWYRQTLGQGPEFLTYFQNEAQLEKSRLLSDRFSAERPKGSFSTLEIQRTEQGDSAMYLCASSLSVNGNTEAFFGQGTRLTVV.

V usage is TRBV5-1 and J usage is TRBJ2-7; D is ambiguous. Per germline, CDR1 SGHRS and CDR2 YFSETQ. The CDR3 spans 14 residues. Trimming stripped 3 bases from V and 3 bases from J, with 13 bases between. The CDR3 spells CASSSPTKFYEQYF. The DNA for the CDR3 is TGCGCCAGCAGCTCCCCTACCAAGTTCTACGAGCAGTACTTC.

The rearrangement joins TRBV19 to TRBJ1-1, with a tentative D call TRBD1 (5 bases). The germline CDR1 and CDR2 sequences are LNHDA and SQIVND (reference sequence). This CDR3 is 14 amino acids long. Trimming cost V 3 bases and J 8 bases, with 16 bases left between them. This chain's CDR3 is CASSIRAGGAEAFF. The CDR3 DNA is TGTGCCAGTAGTATCCGGGCTGGAGGGGCGGAAGCTTTCTTT.

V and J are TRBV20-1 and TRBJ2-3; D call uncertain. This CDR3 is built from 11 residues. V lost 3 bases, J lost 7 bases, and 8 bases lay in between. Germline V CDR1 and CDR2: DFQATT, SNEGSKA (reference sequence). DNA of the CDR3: TGCAGTGCTAGGGTCCAAAATACGCAGTATTTT. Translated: CSARVQNTQYF.

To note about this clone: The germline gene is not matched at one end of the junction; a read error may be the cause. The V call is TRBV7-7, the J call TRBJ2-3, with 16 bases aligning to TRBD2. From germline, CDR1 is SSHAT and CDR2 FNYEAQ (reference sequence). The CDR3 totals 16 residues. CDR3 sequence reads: CASSTGLAGGADTQYF. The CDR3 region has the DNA TGTGCTAGCAGCACGGGACTAGCGGGGGGGGCAGATACGCAGTATTTT.

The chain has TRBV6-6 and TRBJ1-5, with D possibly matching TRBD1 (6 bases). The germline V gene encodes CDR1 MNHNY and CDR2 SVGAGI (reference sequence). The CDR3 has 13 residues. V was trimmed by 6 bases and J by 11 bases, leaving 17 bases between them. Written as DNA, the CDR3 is TGTGCCAGCAGCTGGGACTCGAGGGGGGCCCAGCATTTT. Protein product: CASSWDSRGAQHF.